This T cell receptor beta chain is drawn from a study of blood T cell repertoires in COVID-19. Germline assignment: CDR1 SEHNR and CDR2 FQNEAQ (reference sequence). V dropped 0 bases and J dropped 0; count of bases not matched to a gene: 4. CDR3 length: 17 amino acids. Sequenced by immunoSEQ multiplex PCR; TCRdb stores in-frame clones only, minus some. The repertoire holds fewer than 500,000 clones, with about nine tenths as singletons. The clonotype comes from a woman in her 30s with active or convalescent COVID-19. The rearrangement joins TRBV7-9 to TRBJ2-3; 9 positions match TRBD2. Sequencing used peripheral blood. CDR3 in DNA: TGTGCCAGCAGCTTAGCAATAGCGGGAGCTAGCACAGATACGCAGTATTTT. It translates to CASSLAIAGASTDTQYF.